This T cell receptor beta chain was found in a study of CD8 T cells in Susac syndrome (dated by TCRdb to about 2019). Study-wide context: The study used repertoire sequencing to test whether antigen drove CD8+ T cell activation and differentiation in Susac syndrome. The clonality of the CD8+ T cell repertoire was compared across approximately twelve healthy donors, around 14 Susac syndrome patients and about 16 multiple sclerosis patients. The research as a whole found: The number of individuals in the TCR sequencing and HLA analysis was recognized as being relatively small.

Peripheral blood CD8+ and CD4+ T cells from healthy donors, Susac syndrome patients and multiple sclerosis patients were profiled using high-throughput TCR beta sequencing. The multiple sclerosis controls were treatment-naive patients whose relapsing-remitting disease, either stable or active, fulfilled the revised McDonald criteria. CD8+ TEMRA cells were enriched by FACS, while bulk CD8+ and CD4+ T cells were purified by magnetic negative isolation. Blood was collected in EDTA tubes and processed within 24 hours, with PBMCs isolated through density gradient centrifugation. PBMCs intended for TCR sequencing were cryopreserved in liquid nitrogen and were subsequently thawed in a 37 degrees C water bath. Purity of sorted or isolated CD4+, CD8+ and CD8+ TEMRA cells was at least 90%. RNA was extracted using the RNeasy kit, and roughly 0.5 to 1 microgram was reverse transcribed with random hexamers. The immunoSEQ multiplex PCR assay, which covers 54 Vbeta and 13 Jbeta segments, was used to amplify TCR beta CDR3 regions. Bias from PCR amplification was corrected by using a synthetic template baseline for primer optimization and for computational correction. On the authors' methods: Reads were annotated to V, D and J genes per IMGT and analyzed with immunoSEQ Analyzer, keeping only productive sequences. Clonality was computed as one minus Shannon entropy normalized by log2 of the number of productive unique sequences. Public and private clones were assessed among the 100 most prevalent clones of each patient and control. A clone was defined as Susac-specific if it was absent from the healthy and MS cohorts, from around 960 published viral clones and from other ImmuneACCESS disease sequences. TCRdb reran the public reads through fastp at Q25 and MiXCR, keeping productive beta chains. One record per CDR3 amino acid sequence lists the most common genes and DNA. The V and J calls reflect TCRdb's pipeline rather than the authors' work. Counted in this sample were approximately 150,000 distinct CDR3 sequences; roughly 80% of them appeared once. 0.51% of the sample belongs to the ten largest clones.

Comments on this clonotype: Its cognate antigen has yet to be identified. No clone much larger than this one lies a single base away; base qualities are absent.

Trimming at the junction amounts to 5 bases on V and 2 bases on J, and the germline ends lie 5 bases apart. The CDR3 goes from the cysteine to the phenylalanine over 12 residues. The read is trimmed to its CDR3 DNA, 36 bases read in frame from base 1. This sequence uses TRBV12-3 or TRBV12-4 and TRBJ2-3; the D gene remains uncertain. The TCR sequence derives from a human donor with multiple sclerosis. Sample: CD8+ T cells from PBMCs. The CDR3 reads CASSTHTDTQYF. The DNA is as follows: TGTGCCAGCAGTACACACACAGATACGCAGTATTTT.